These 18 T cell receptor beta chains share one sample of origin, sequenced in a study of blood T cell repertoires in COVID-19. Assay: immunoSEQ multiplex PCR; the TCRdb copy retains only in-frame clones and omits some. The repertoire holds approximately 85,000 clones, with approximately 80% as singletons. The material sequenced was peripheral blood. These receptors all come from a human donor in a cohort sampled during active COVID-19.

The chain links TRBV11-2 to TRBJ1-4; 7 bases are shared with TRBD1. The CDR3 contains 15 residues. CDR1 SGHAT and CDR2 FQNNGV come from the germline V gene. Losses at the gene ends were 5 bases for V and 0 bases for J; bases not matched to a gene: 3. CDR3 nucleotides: TGTGCCAGCAGCCAAGGGACAGCAACTAATGAAAAACTGTTTTTT. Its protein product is CASSQGTATNEKLFF.

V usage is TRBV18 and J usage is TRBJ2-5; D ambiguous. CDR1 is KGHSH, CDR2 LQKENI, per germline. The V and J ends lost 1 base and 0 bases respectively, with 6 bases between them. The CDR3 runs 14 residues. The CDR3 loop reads CASSPRSDQETQYF. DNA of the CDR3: TGTGCCAGCTCACCACGGTCAGACCAAGAGACCCAGTACTTC. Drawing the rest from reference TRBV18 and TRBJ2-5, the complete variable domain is NAGVMQNPRHLVRRRGQEARLRCSPMKGHSHVYWYRQLPEEGLKFMVYLQKENIIDESGMPKERFSAEFPKEGPSILRIQQVVRGDSAAYFCASSPRSDQETQYFGPGTRLLVL.

CDR3: CASSPGGRSNGYTF. The CDR3 DNA reads TGTGCCAGCAGCCCGGGAGGGCGGTCGAATGGCTACACCTTC. The chain carries TRBV5-4 and TRBJ1-2; D remains ambiguous. CDR1 is SGHNT and CDR2 is YYREEE in the germline V gene (reference sequence). V was trimmed by 4 bases and J by 6 bases, leaving 16 bases between them. The CDR3 consists of 14 residues.

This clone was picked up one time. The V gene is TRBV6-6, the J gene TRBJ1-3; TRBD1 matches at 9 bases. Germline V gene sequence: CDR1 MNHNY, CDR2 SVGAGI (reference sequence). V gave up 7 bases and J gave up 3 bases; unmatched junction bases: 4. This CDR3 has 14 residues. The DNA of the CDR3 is TGTGCCAGCACCAACAGGGGGCTTGGAAACACCATATATTTT. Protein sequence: CASTNRGLGNTIYF.

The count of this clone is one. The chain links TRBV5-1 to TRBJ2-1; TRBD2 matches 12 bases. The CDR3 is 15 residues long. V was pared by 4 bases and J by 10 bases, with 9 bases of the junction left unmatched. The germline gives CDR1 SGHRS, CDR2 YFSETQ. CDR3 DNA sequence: TGCGCCAGCAGCATTGTCCTAGCGGGGGGGCAAGAGCAGTTCTTC. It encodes CASSIVLAGGQEQFF.

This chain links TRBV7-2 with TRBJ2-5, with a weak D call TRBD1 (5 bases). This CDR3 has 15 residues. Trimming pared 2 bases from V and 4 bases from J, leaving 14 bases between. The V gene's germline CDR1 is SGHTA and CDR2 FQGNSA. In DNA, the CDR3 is TGTGCCAGCAGCTTACCAGGGCATAGGTCAGAGACCCAGTACTTC. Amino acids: CASSLPGHRSETQYF.

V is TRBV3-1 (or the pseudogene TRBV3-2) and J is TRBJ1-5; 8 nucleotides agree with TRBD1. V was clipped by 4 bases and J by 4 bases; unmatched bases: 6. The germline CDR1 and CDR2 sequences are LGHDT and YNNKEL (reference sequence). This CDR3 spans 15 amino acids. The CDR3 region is CASSLGTGRNQPQHF. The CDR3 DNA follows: TGTGCCAGCAGCCTTGGGACAGGTCGGAATCAGCCCCAGCATTTT.

CDR3: CASSSLSGGTDTQYF. Here the CDR3 DNA reads TGTGCCAGCAGCTCCCTCTCGGGGGGCACAGATACGCAGTATTTT. The chain joins TRBV11-2 to TRBJ2-3; possible D gene TRBD2, 6 bases. The V end lost 4 bases, the J end lost 1 base, and 12 bases lay between the germline ends. The V gene's germline CDR1 is SGHAT and CDR2 FQNNGV. The CDR3 totals 15 residues.

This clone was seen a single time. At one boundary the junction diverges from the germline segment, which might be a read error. The CDR3 nucleotides are TGTGCCAGTAGCCGGGACAGGGGGTCTTCCTCCGAGCAGTACTTC. It translates to CASSRDRGSSSEQYF. The chain is built from TRBV19 and TRBJ2-7; 11 nucleotides line up with TRBD1. Germline CDR1 LNHDA, CDR2 SQIVND (reference sequence). The CDR3 is made up of 15 amino acids.

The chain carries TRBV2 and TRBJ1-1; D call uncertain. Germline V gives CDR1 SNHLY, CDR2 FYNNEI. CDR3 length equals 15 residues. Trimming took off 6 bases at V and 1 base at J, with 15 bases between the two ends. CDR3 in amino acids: CASRSGGQSNTEAFF. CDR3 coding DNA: TGTGCCAGCAGATCTGGTGGGCAGTCGAACACTGAAGCTTTCTTT.

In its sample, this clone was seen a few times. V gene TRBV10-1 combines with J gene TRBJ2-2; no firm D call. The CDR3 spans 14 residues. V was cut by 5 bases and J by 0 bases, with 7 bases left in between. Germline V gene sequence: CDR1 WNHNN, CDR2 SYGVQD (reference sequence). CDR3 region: CASSPDTNTGELFF. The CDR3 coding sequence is TGCGCCAGCAGTCCAGATACGAACACCGGGGAGCTGTTTTTT.

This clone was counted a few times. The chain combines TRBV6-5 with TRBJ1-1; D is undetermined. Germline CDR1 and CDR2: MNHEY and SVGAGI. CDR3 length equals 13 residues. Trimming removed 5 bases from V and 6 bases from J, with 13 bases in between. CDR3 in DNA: TGTGCCAGCAGTCGAATCATGGGCGCTGAAGCTTTCTTT. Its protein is CASSRIMGAEAFF.

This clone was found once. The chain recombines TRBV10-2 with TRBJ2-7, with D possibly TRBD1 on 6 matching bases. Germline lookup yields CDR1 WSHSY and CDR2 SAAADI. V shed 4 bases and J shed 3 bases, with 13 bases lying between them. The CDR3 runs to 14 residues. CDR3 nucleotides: TGCGCCAGCAGTGCCGGGACACAGTTCTACGAGCAGTACTTC. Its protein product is CASSAGTQFYEQYF.

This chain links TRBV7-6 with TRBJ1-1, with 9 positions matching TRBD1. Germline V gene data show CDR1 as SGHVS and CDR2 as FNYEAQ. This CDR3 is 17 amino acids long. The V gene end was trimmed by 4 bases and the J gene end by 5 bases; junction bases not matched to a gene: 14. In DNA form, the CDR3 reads TGTGCCAGCAGCTCAAAAAGTCCCGGACAGGGGCGGACTGAAGCTTTCTTT. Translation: CASSSKSPGQGRTEAFF.

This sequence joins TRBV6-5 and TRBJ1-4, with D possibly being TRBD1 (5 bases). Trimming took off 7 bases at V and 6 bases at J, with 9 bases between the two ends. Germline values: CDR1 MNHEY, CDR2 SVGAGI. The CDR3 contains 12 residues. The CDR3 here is CASTQGYEKLFF. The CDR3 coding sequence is TGTGCCAGCACTCAGGGTTATGAAAAACTGTTTTTT.

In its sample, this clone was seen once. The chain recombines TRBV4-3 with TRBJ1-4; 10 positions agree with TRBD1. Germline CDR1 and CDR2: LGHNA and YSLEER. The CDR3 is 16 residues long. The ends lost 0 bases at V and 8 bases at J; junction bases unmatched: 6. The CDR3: CASSQDPTGGLEKLFF. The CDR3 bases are TGCGCCAGCAGCCAAGATCCGACAGGGGGCTTGGAAAAACTGTTTTTT.

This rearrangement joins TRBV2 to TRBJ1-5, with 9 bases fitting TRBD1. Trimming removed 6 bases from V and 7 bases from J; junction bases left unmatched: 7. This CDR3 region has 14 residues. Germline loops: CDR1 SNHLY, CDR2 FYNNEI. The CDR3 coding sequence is TGTGCCAGCAGCGGGACAGGGTTCGGGCAGCCCCAGCATTTT. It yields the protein CASSGTGFGQPQHF.

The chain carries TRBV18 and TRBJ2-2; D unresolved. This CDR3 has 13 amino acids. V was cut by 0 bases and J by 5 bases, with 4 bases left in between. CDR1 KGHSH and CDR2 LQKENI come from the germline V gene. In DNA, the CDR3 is TGTGCCAGCTCACCACCGAGGACCGGGGAGCTGTTTTTT. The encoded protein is CASSPPRTGELFF. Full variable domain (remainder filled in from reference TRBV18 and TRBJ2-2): NAGVMQNPRHLVRRRGQEARLRCSPMKGHSHVYWYRQLPEEGLKFMVYLQKENIIDESGMPKERFSAEFPKEGPSILRIQQVVRGDSAAYFCASSPPRTGELFFGEGSRLTVL.